This is a list of T cell receptor beta chains from one sample in a study of blood T cell repertoires in COVID-19. Only in-frame clones appear in the TCRdb table, and some are missing; sequencing was by immunoSEQ multiplex PCR. The data show hundreds of thousands of clones, over 75% seen once. The sample taken for sequencing was PBMCs or T cells enriched from blood (not recorded which). Receptors originate from a man aged 25 to 40 who had recovered from COVID-19. Each CDR3 is given with its conserved first and last residue. D genes are given only for firm matches. Rows give clone size only sometimes, using once, few, many, or a class for an expanded clone.

TRBV6-5	.	.	TRBJ1-1	CASSPYDRPNTEAFF	TGTGCCAGCAGTCCTTATGACAGACCAAACACTGAAGCTTTCTTT
TRBV27	.	.	TRBJ1-5	CASSRGIGQPQHF	TGTGCCAGCAGTAGGGGGATCGGTCAGCCCCAGCATTTT
TRBV5-1	.	.	TRBJ2-3	CASSPDSPTDTQYF	TGCGCCAGCAGCCCGGACTCTCCCACAGATACGCAGTATTTT
TRBV14	.	.	TRBJ1-6	CASSQEEGLALHF	TGTGCCAGCAGCCAAGAAGAGGGCCTGGCCCTCCACTTT
TRBV5-6	few	.	TRBJ2-1	CASSNGDSSFYNEQFF	TGTGCCAGCAGCAATGGGGACTCCTCCTTCTACAATGAGCAGTTCTTC
TRBV11-2	.	TRBD1	TRBJ1-1	CASSTGQGMNTEAFF	TGTGCCAGCAGCACGGGACAGGGGATGAACACTGAAGCTTTCTTT
TRBV25-1	.	.	TRBJ1-2	CASSAGQIRYGYTF	TGTGCCAGCAGTGCCGGACAGATACGATATGGCTACACCTTC
TRBV7-8	.	.	TRBJ1-1	CASSLALENTEAFF	TGTGCCAGCAGCTTAGCGCTAGAGAACACTGAAGCTTTCTTT
TRBV10-2	.	.	TRBJ1-2	CASSAAGGYTF	TGCGCCAGCAGCGCCGCGGGAGGCTACACCTTC
TRBV5-1	.	.	TRBJ2-1	CASRGGLSYNEQFF	TGCGCCAGCAGAGGCGGACTTTCCTACAATGAGCAGTTCTTC
TRBV23-1	.	.	TRBJ2-3	CASTPRGSFF	TGCGCCAGCACCCCTAGGGGGTCCTTTTTT
TRBV10-2	.	.	TRBJ1-4	CASSEWPLAEKLFF	TGCGCCAGCAGTGAGTGGCCCTTAGCGGAAAAACTGTTTTTT
TRBV2	many	TRBD1	TRBJ2-3	CASSEFRVWTGDTDTQYF	TGTGCCAGCAGTGAATTTCGGGTTTGGACAGGGGACACAGATACGCAGTATTTT
TRBV2	.	TRBD1	TRBJ2-2	CASRVRQGSGELFF	TGTGCCAGCAGAGTGAGACAGGGTTCCGGGGAGCTGTTTTTT
TRBV2	.	.	TRBJ1-1	CASSEWVLLQRTEAFF	TGTGCCAGCAGTGAATGGGTCCTTTTGCAGCGCACTGAAGCTTTCTTT
TRBV28	.	TRBD1	TRBJ1-5	CASSFYPGQNNQPQHF	TGTGCCAGCAGTTTTTACCCGGGACAGAACAATCAGCCCCAGCATTTT
TRBV11-2	.	.	TRBJ1-1	CASGHLNTEAFF	TGTGCCAGTGGACACTTGAACACTGAAGCTTTCTTT
TRBV27	.	TRBD1	TRBJ1-2	CASSLSGQGMHGYTF	TGTGCCAGCAGTTTATCGGGACAGGGGATGCATGGCTACACCTTC
TRBV11-2	.	.	TRBJ1-5	CASSLTQDQPQHF	TGTGCCAGCAGCTTAACACAGGATCAGCCCCAGCATTTT
TRBV7-2	.	.	TRBJ2-3	CASSSGLPRTDTQYF	TGTGCCAGCAGCTCGGGACTCCCGCGCACAGATACGCAGTATTTT
TRBV6-5	.	.	TRBJ2-1	CASSYGARQFF	TGTGCCAGCAGTTACGGGGCTCGCCAGTTCTTC
TRBV7-2	once	.	TRBJ2-5	CASGSQIGQGTQYF	TGTGCCAGCGGATCGCAAATAGGGCAGGGGACCCAGTACTTC
TRBV27	.	.	TRBJ2-7	CASSLSPEYEQYF	TGTGCCAGCAGTTTATCCCCAGAATACGAGCAGTACTTC
TRBV7-3	.	TRBD1	TRBJ2-1	CASSLVGPGQGIEQFF	TGTGCCAGCAGCTTAGTGGGACCGGGACAGGGGATTGAGCAGTTCTTC
TRBV28	.	.	TRBJ1-2	CASSLSDRFYGYTF	TGTGCCAGCAGTTTATCGGACAGATTTTATGGCTACACCTTC
TRBV12-5	.	TRBD1	TRBJ1-2	CASGLPGQAYGYTF	TGTGCTAGTGGTCTGCCTGGACAGGCCTATGGCTACACCTTC
TRBV3-1/TRBV3-2	.	TRBD1	TRBJ2-7	CASSDPGTGLYEQYF	TGTGCCAGCAGCGACCCCGGGACAGGGCTTTACGAGCAGTACTTC
TRBV27	.	TRBD1	TRBJ1-2	CASSPGTGISNYGYTF	TGTGCCAGCAGTCCCGGGACAGGGATCTCGAACTATGGCTACACCTTC
TRBV25-1	.	.	TRBJ1-4	CASSKTSTNEKLFF	TGTGCCAGCAGCAAGACATCAACTAATGAAAAACTGTTTTTT
TRBV28	few	TRBD1	TRBJ1-5	CASSRDRGYQPQHF	TGTGCCAGCAGCCGGGACAGGGGATATCAGCCCCAGCATTTT
TRBV27	.	TRBD1	TRBJ1-1	CASSSQGLLENTEAFF	TGTGCCAGCAGTTCACAGGGGCTATTGGAGAACACTGAAGCTTTCTTT
TRBV5-1	.	.	TRBJ1-5	CASSQEGEQPQHF	TGCGCCAGCAGCCAAGAGGGGGAACAGCCCCAGCATTTT
TRBV10-1	.	.	TRBJ2-7	CASSESLIYEQYF	TGCGCCAGCAGTGAGTCCCTAATTTACGAGCAGTACTTC
TRBV7-9	few	TRBD2	TRBJ2-1	CASSLDWSLAGGNEQFF	TGTGCCAGCAGCTTAGACTGGAGTCTAGCGGGGGGGAATGAGCAGTTCTTC
TRBV5-1	once	.	TRBJ1-3	CASSLELATSGNTIYF	TGCGCCAGCAGCTTGGAATTGGCCACCTCTGGAAACACCATATATTTT